Following are 11 T cell receptor beta chains from one sample sequenced in a study of tissue T cells after allogeneic stem cell transplantation. Indicated time point: mouse harvest day 7 after allogeneic transplant. Tail vein injection delivered 10^7 T-cell-depleted bone marrow cells and 10^6 splenic CD5+ T cells. Measured with immunoSEQ multiplex PCR; TCRdb has only the in-frame clones, and not every one. The data hold thousands of clones, with approximately 50% observed a single time. Sequenced sample: gut tissue. The receptors stem from a female BALB/c mouse given C57BL/6 T cells with graft-versus-host disease after an allogeneic hematopoietic cell transplant.

For this clone: Germline and genes: mouse. The read gets to within 1 residue of the CDR3 end, and the germline J gene fills in the rest. The chain is built from TRBV12-2 and TRBJ2-5; D uncertain. From germline, CDR1 is SGHLS and CDR2 HYDKME. The CDR3 has 12 amino acids. Trimming cost V 1 base and J 5 bases, with 6 bases left between them. Incomplete CDR3 DNA: TGTGCCAGCTCTCTGACGGTAGACACCCAGTAC. It codes for CASSLTVDTQY. The CDR3, in full, reads CASSLTVDTQYF.

This clone was seen a handful of times. Gene names denote mouse genes. The read comes to an end 1 residue before the CDR3 does, leaving the germline J gene to fill in the end. V gene TRBV26 combines with J gene TRBJ2-4, with 12 bases identical to TRBD2. Germline V CDR1 and CDR2: KGHPV, FQNQEV (reference sequence). V was clipped by 4 bases and J by 1 base; unmatched bases: 0. The CDR3 covers 15 residues. This chain's CDR3 is CASSRTGGGQNTLYF. Incomplete CDR3 DNA: TGTGCCAGCAGTCGGACTGGGGGGGGTCAAAACACCTTGTAC.

Regarding this clone: Mouse gene names and germline throughout. The CDR3 extends 1 residue past the end of the read, so its final part is completed from the germline J gene. The V call is TRBV26, the J call TRBJ1-1; perhaps TRBD1 as D (6 bases). Germline assignment: CDR1 KGHPV and CDR2 FQNQEV (reference sequence). Between the trimmed V and J ends, which lost 1 base and 4 bases, there was a span of 7 bases. The CDR3 length is 13 residues. CDR3 protein: CASSLWTATEVFF. Partial CDR3 DNA: TGTGCCAGCAGTCTGTGGACAGCCACAGAAGTCTTC.

Details on this clone: Gene names refer to mouse genes. The missing CDR3 end, 1 residue past where the read stops, is filled in from the germline J gene. The V call is TRBV13-2, the J call TRBJ2-5; the D is unclear. Germline V gene data show CDR1 as NNHNN and CDR2 as SYGAGS (reference sequence). The CDR3 runs 14 residues. Trimming pared 2 bases from V and 0 bases from J, leaving 7 bases between. The DNA read from the CDR3 is TGTGCCAGCGGTGAAACACTTAACCAAGACACCCAGTAC. This codes for CASGETLNQDTQY. The full CDR3 protein is CASGETLNQDTQYF.

As concerns this clone: Mouse names are used for the genes. Sequencing ends 1 residue short of the CDR3 end; the germline J gene provides the rest. The J gene is TRBJ2-4, the V gene TRBV13-3, with 10 bases fitting TRBD1. CDR3 length: 15 residues. The germline V gene encodes CDR1 NNHDY and CDR2 SYVADS. J was trimmed by 1 base and V by 5 bases; bases with no gene match: 4. This CDR3 is CASSRDRGRQNTLYF. The sequenced part of the CDR3 DNA is TGTGCCAGCAGCCGGGACAGGGGACGTCAAAACACCTTGTAC. Together with reference TRBV13-3 and TRBJ2-4, the CDR3 gives the full variable domain: EAAVTQSPRSKVAVTGGKVTLSCHQTNNHDYMYWYRQDTGHGLRLIHYSYVADSTEKGDIPDGYKASRPSQENFSLILELASLSQTAVYFCASSRDRGRQNTLYFGAGTRLSVL.

This clone showed up just a few times. Genes and germline are mouse. The read finishes 1 residue shy of the CDR3 end, and the germline J gene is used to complete it. V is TRBV26 and J is TRBJ1-5, with unresolved D. CDR3 length: 12 residues. Trimming shortened V by 2 bases and J by 3 bases, and 2 bases separated the two germline ends. CDR1 KGHPV and CDR2 FQNQEV come from the germline V gene (reference sequence). The DNA read from the CDR3 is TGTGCCAGCAGTCTGCTCAACCAGGCTCCGCTT. This codes for CASSLLNQAPL. The full CDR3 protein is CASSLLNQAPLF.

A note on this clone: The germline and genes are mouse ones. The read terminates 1 residue before the CDR3 end, so the remaining end is supplied by the germline J gene. The chain employs TRBV3 and TRBJ2-4; TRBD2 matches at 11 bases. This CDR3 is built from 15 residues. The germline gives CDR1 SNHLY, CDR2 FYNGKV (reference sequence). Unmatched junction bases numbered 5, after V lost 5 bases and J lost 4 bases. The CDR3 bases that were read are TGTGCCAGCAGCCTCGACTGGGGGGGGAAAAACACCTTGTAC. Protein: CASSLDWGGKNTLY. The CDR3 reads in full as CASSLDWGGKNTLYF.

The table lists this clone with a few counts. Each gene name is a mouse one. The read halts 1 residue ahead of the CDR3 end, with the missing end drawn from the germline J gene. V and J are TRBV5 and TRBJ2-1; D perhaps matches TRBD2 (7 bases). With 0 bases removed from V and 3 bases from J, the gap between germline ends came to 9 bases. Looked up from germline, CDR1 is LGHNA and CDR2 is YNLKQL (reference sequence). The CDR3 runs to 15 residues. CDR3 DNA, as far as it was read: TGTGCCAGCAGCCAAGATTGGGGGGCCTATGCTGAGCAGTTC. It specifies CASSQDWGAYAEQF. The CDR3 in its entirety is CASSQDWGAYAEQFF.

Of note for this clone: These gene names are mouse names. The read ends 1 residue shy of where the CDR3 ends; the end is completed using the germline J gene. This rearrangement joins TRBV13-2 to TRBJ2-3, with D perhaps matching TRBD1 or TRBD2 (6 bases each). This CDR3 spans 15 amino acids. With 1 base removed from V and 1 base from J, the gap between germline ends came to 10 bases. CDR1 is NNHNN and CDR2 is SYGAGS in the germline V gene (reference sequence). Incomplete CDR3 DNA: TGTGCCAGCGGTGATTGGGGGCGCGGTGCAGAAACGCTGTAT. Amino acid sequence: CASGDWGRGAETLY. The whole CDR3 region reads CASGDWGRGAETLYF.

This clone was detected a few times. Gene names denote mouse genes. The sequenced fragment ends 1 residue before the CDR3 boundary, so the rest is inferred from the germline J gene. The rearrangement uses TRBV1 and TRBJ1-1, with 7 bases identical to TRBD1. The ends lost 4 bases at V and 7 bases at J; junction bases unmatched: 6. Germline V gives CDR1 NSQYPW, CDR2 LRSPGD (reference sequence). The CDR3 has 13 residues. CDR3 amino acids: CTCSVGTAKEVFF. The sequenced part of the CDR3 DNA is TGCACCTGCAGTGTAGGGACAGCAAAAGAAGTCTTC.

As to this clone: Mouse gene names apply. The CDR3 goes on 1 residue after the read ends, and that part is filled in from the germline J gene. V is TRBV17 and J is TRBJ2-1; D might be TRBD1 (5 bases). Germline values: CDR1 MNHDT, CDR2 YYDKIL. The V end was cut by 6 bases, the J end by 4 bases, with 7 bases between. This CDR3 region has 12 residues. Partial CDR3 DNA: TGTGCTAGCAGAGGACAATATGCTGAGCAGTTC. It codes for CASRGQYAEQF. The full CDR3 protein reads CASRGQYAEQFF.